The rows below give T cell receptor beta chains drawn from one sample of a study of response to subunit inactivated influenza vaccine. Each CDR3 protein is one row after TCRdb ran MiXCR on the RT-PCR reads. The sample yields approximately 500,000 distinct CDR3 sequences, around 13% seen once. Source: PBMCs from blood, taken roughly 6 weeks after vaccination. These receptor sequences come from a man between 45 and 60 years old who received an inactivated influenza vaccine. Each CDR3 is given with its conserved first and last residue. Fields, in order: CDR3 protein, V gene, J gene.

CDR3aa: CASSLSGGLVETQYF
v_gene: TRBV12-3/TRBV12-4
j_gene: TRBJ2-5

CDR3aa: CSVASYYTDTQYF
v_gene: TRBV29-1
j_gene: TRBJ2-3

CDR3aa: CSARRLGSLETQYF
v_gene: TRBV20-1
j_gene: TRBJ2-5

CDR3aa: CSVRNRGSYEQYF
v_gene: TRBV29-1
j_gene: TRBJ2-7

CDR3aa: CASSYSMSGELFF
v_gene: TRBV6-2/TRBV6-3
j_gene: TRBJ2-2

CDR3aa: CASKWTGGPHTGELFF
v_gene: TRBV12-3/TRBV12-4
j_gene: TRBJ2-2

CDR3aa: CASNNRESSYNEQFF
v_gene: TRBV27
j_gene: TRBJ2-1

CDR3aa: CASTSGGLNTGELFF
v_gene: TRBV28
j_gene: TRBJ2-2

CDR3aa: CASSYSPLAGVYNEQFF
v_gene: TRBV6-2/TRBV6-3
j_gene: TRBJ2-1

CDR3aa: CSARDPQGGVYGYTF
v_gene: TRBV20-1
j_gene: TRBJ1-2

CDR3aa: CASSVGQGANYGYTF
v_gene: TRBV9
j_gene: TRBJ1-2

CDR3aa: CSARAGVAKNIQYF
v_gene: TRBV20-1
j_gene: TRBJ2-4

CDR3aa: CASRAGGRTDTQYF
v_gene: TRBV25-1
j_gene: TRBJ2-3

CDR3aa: CAGQGETYEQYF
v_gene: TRBV7-9
j_gene: TRBJ2-7

CDR3aa: CASSRLGAAGNYGYTF
v_gene: TRBV6-2/TRBV6-3
j_gene: TRBJ1-2

CDR3aa: CASSFWGKETQYF
v_gene: TRBV28
j_gene: TRBJ2-5

CDR3aa: CSVRGQLTYEQYF
v_gene: TRBV29-1
j_gene: TRBJ2-7

CDR3aa: CASSPSFPVQSYEQYF
v_gene: TRBV12-3/TRBV12-4
j_gene: TRBJ2-7

CDR3aa: CASTPGPGGYFF
v_gene: TRBV12-3/TRBV12-4
j_gene: TRBJ2-1

CDR3aa: CSARDHDGVHEQYF
v_gene: TRBV20-1
j_gene: TRBJ2-7

CDR3aa: CASSSYRGRGSYEQYF
v_gene: TRBV27
j_gene: TRBJ2-7

CDR3aa: CSARVPGISYEQYF
v_gene: TRBV20-1
j_gene: TRBJ2-7

CDR3aa: CASSGGNEQFF
v_gene: TRBV25-1
j_gene: TRBJ2-1

CDR3aa: CSVRESSYNSPLHF
v_gene: TRBV29-1
j_gene: TRBJ1-6

CDR3aa: CASSLDNRGSRAEQYF
v_gene: TRBV7-6
j_gene: TRBJ2-7

CDR3aa: CASSFTEETQYF
v_gene: TRBV5-5
j_gene: TRBJ2-5

CDR3aa: CASSRSLKAGTSYNEQFF
v_gene: TRBV3-1
j_gene: TRBJ2-1

CDR3aa: CASSLAQAVRETQYF
v_gene: TRBV11-2
j_gene: TRBJ2-5

CDR3aa: CASRRTEADTQYF
v_gene: TRBV12-3/TRBV12-4
j_gene: TRBJ2-3

CDR3aa: CASNPRDRGGDTQYF
v_gene: TRBV7-9
j_gene: TRBJ2-3

CDR3aa: CASSRGMYNEQFF
v_gene: TRBV6-1
j_gene: TRBJ2-1

CDR3aa: CASRTQAKEQFF
v_gene: TRBV12-3/TRBV12-4
j_gene: TRBJ2-1

CDR3aa: CASSPRGGGTEAFF
v_gene: TRBV12-3/TRBV12-4
j_gene: TRBJ1-1

CDR3aa: CASSQAGGEVRGGYTF
v_gene: TRBV3-1
j_gene: TRBJ1-2

CDR3aa: CASSITGGSQETQYF
v_gene: TRBV5-5
j_gene: TRBJ2-5

CDR3aa: CASSARDRNTGELFF
v_gene: TRBV7-9
j_gene: TRBJ2-2

CDR3aa: CASSYAVFGQKETQYF
v_gene: TRBV6-5
j_gene: TRBJ2-5

CDR3aa: CASSPSGVTQYF
v_gene: TRBV12-3/TRBV12-4
j_gene: TRBJ2-3

CDR3aa: CASSAGTGNEQYF
v_gene: TRBV7-9
j_gene: TRBJ2-7

CDR3aa: CASSPRGSYNEQFF
v_gene: TRBV18
j_gene: TRBJ2-1

CDR3aa: CASSLRTGLAKNIQYF
v_gene: TRBV7-2
j_gene: TRBJ2-4

CDR3aa: CASREHYGASGDYNEQFF
v_gene: TRBV6-2/TRBV6-3
j_gene: TRBJ2-1

CDR3aa: CASSQGTGGAYEQYF
v_gene: TRBV12-3/TRBV12-4
j_gene: TRBJ2-7

CDR3aa: CASSFGLAHNEQFF
v_gene: TRBV7-8
j_gene: TRBJ2-1

CDR3aa: CASSSPGAGFSGNTIYF
v_gene: TRBV5-5
j_gene: TRBJ1-3

CDR3aa: CSARGLAGGPSYEQYF
v_gene: TRBV20-1
j_gene: TRBJ2-7

CDR3aa: CASSYSIRGRDTYEQYF
v_gene: TRBV6-5
j_gene: TRBJ2-7

CDR3aa: CSARGGLAGRNTDTQYF
v_gene: TRBV20-1
j_gene: TRBJ2-3

CDR3aa: CASSPGDAYGYTF
v_gene: TRBV4-3
j_gene: TRBJ1-2

CDR3aa: CASSLGTVTYNEQFF
v_gene: TRBV13
j_gene: TRBJ2-1

CDR3aa: CASSTAGNTQYF
v_gene: TRBV11-2
j_gene: TRBJ2-3

CDR3aa: CASSPRTDSVGFYEQYF
v_gene: TRBV18
j_gene: TRBJ2-7

CDR3aa: CASRRRNSYEQYF
v_gene: TRBV12-3/TRBV12-4
j_gene: TRBJ2-7

CDR3aa: CASSESNRVNYEQYF
v_gene: TRBV10-1
j_gene: TRBJ2-7

CDR3aa: CASSWTDRIYEQYF
v_gene: TRBV5-1
j_gene: TRBJ2-7